The clone carrying this TCR beta chain was observed once. This sample is part of a study of T cell changes during pregnancy in multiple sclerosis. Libraries were prepared by immunoSEQ multiplex PCR; TCRdb keeps only in-frame clonotypes and omits some of them. The sample carries around 52,000 clones, about 91% recorded once. CDR3 length equals 15 residues. CDR1 is MNHEY, CDR2 SMNVEV, per germline (reference sequence). J gave up 2 bases and V 6 bases, and 9 bases lay outside the gene matches. Sequencing used CD4+ T cells from peripheral blood mononuclear cells, obtained in the second trimester of pregnancy. The TCR originated in a female donor with multiple sclerosis, enrolled in a pregnancy study. The J gene is TRBJ2-7, the V gene TRBV27, with 8 bases fitting TRBD2. CDR3 protein: CASSQGAGATYEQYF. As DNA, the CDR3 is TGTGCCAGCAGCCAGGGAGCGGGAGCTACCTACGAGCAGTACTTC.